This T cell receptor (beta chain) was retrieved from a study of a mutant IDH1 vaccine in newly diagnosed glioma. In the study overall: Treated patients, averaging around 40 years, were approximately 60% male and approximately 38% female.

Time point given: week 23, last vaccination. Each dose of the vaccine consisted of 300 ug of mutant IDH1 20-mer peptide, with topical imiquimod. As regards this clone: Its target is not known.

TCRdb keeps only in-frame clones here, not all; method: immunoSEQ multiplex PCR. The data show 65,000 or so clones, more than 75% seen once. Trimming took 1 base from V and 5 from J, leaving 11 bases between them. Germline assignment: CDR1 SEHNR and CDR2 FQNEAQ (reference sequence). The CDR3 runs 14 residues. The sample was PBMCs, taken from a glioma patient whose treatment included an IDH1 peptide vaccine. The receptor's source is a man younger than 40 with glioma. J is TRBJ1-1 and V is TRBV7-9; a weak D match, TRBD1 (5 bases). CDR3 amino acids: CASSLDLGGTEAFF. DNA of the CDR3: TGTGCCAGCAGCTTAGATCTGGGGGGGACTGAAGCTTTCTTT. Full variable domain (missing parts from reference TRBV7-9 and TRBJ1-1): DTGVSQNPRHKITKRGQNVTFRCDPISEHNRLYWYRQTLGQGPEFLTYFQNEAQLEKSRLLSDRFSAERPKGSFSTLEIQRTEQGDSAMYLCASSLDLGGTEAFFGQGTRLTVV.